The present entry profiles one T cell receptor (beta chain) with its context. Its specific antigen is unknown. Per-base qualities were not stored, and no clone one base away is much larger. Whole blood was collected in K2EDTA tubes by collaborating institutions according to the institutions' own protocols. For TCRbeta analysis, collaborators shipped samples in one of three forms: frozen whole blood, isolated PBMCs, or DNA extracted from either of those sample types. This sample was included in a study of blood T cell repertoires in COVID-19 (dated by TCRdb to about 2020). Regarding the study in general: Samples covering the acute and convalescent phases of COVID-19 were provided by collaborators in the United States, Italy and Spain. HLA class I and class II types, where available, came from metadata supplied by the sample provider rather than from assay-based typing. Nearly every sample came with metadata listing a de-identified subject ID, COVID-19 status, age in years and sex. The dataset comprised deeply sampled blood TCRbeta repertoires from subjects exposed to, actively infected with, or recovered from COVID-19. The repertoires were made available in a free public database intended to serve as a resource for research on the immune response to SARS-CoV-2. The prospective study material was composed of cDNA or gDNA derived from T cells, B-cell-depleted T cells, or PBMCs. Samples came from the ongoing ImmuneRACE study (first 160 participants) plus 1,254 subjects from 6 global collaborators. Paper-wide results and their limitations: The quantity of clinical and demographic metadata differed by source and by participant and was supplied without curation.

The immunoSEQ Assay, a bias-controlled multiplex PCR, was used to amplify TCRbeta CDR3 regions from genomic DNA. The source study handled its data this way. The number of nucleated cells in each sample was estimated from the amplification of reference gene primers within the assay. To quantify the absolute abundance of each unique TCRbeta CDR3 rearrangement, sequence reads were collapsed and filtered. For each sample, productive Simpson clonality was calculated as the square root of Simpson's diversity index across productive rearrangements. What TCRdb holds here is the immuneACCESS table cut down to in-frame rearrangements. Part of the clones is not present; checked against another copy, under half of the missing clones reflect an unresolved V gene, and the others are unexplained. V and J calls and clone size come straight from that table; D and trimming were deduced from the DNA. The sample includes tens of thousands of clones, with 70% to 80% observed a single time. The ten largest account for 25% to 35% of the sample.

Sequencing was carried out using peripheral blood. This sequence originates from a woman aged 70 to 79 with acute or convalescent COVID-19.

The DNA reads as follows: TGTGCCAGCAGCCCCCCCCCTAGCGAAGAGACCCAGTACTTC. Its amino acids are CASSPPPSEETQYF. The V gene is TRBV28 and the J gene is TRBJ2-5; the D gene is possibly TRBD2, with 6 bases matching. V gives up 6 bases and J gives up 3 bases, and the segment between their germline ends measures 14 bases. The CDR3 runs 14 residues from the cysteine to the phenylalanine. Of the read, only the CDR3 DNA is kept; its 42 bases are in frame from base 1. Based on the germline V gene, the CDR1 and CDR2 sequences are MDHEN and SYDVKM.